Described below is a single T cell receptor (beta chain) sequence and its context. Its specificity is unknown. The time point here: newly diagnosed GD, antithyroid drugs for less than 3 months. PBMCs were the source of the RNA used for TCR sequencing. According to the study, TCR beta libraries were built with iRepertoire HTBI primers and CDR3-region Arm-PCR. TCRdb re-derived calls from the multiplex PCR reads in MiXCR, one entry per CDR3 protein. The data contain some 400,000 distinct CDR3 sequences, about 15% of them singletons. Germline CDR1 reads SGHTS; CDR2 reads YDEGEE. The CDR3 covers 15 residues. Trimming pared 2 bases from V and 4 bases from J, leaving 13 bases between. The sample comes from a study of regulatory T cells in long-lasting Graves disease. As for the study in general: Patients newly diagnosed with Graves' had been on antithyroid drugs for under 3 months.

Whole-study results and caveats: Those with persistent disease had in common more public clonotypes (2,741) than new patients (roughly 970).

Separately, the same data were catalogued under a study of T cells in Graves' hyperthyroidism and ophthalmopathy. From that paper: It was uncontrolled infection, other autoimmune disease, pregnancy or lactation that excluded patients.

The rearrangement uses TRBV5-8 and TRBJ1-5, with TRBD1 as a possible D gene (5 bases). This specimen consisted of peripheral blood mononuclear cells (PBMCs), obtained at new diagnosis, from a patient treated with antithyroid drugs. The sequence derives from a young woman with Graves disease. Here the CDR3 DNA reads TGTGCCAGCAGCTTACTACCGGGGGTAAATCAGCCCCAGCATTTT. Translating it yields CASSLLPGVNQPQHF.